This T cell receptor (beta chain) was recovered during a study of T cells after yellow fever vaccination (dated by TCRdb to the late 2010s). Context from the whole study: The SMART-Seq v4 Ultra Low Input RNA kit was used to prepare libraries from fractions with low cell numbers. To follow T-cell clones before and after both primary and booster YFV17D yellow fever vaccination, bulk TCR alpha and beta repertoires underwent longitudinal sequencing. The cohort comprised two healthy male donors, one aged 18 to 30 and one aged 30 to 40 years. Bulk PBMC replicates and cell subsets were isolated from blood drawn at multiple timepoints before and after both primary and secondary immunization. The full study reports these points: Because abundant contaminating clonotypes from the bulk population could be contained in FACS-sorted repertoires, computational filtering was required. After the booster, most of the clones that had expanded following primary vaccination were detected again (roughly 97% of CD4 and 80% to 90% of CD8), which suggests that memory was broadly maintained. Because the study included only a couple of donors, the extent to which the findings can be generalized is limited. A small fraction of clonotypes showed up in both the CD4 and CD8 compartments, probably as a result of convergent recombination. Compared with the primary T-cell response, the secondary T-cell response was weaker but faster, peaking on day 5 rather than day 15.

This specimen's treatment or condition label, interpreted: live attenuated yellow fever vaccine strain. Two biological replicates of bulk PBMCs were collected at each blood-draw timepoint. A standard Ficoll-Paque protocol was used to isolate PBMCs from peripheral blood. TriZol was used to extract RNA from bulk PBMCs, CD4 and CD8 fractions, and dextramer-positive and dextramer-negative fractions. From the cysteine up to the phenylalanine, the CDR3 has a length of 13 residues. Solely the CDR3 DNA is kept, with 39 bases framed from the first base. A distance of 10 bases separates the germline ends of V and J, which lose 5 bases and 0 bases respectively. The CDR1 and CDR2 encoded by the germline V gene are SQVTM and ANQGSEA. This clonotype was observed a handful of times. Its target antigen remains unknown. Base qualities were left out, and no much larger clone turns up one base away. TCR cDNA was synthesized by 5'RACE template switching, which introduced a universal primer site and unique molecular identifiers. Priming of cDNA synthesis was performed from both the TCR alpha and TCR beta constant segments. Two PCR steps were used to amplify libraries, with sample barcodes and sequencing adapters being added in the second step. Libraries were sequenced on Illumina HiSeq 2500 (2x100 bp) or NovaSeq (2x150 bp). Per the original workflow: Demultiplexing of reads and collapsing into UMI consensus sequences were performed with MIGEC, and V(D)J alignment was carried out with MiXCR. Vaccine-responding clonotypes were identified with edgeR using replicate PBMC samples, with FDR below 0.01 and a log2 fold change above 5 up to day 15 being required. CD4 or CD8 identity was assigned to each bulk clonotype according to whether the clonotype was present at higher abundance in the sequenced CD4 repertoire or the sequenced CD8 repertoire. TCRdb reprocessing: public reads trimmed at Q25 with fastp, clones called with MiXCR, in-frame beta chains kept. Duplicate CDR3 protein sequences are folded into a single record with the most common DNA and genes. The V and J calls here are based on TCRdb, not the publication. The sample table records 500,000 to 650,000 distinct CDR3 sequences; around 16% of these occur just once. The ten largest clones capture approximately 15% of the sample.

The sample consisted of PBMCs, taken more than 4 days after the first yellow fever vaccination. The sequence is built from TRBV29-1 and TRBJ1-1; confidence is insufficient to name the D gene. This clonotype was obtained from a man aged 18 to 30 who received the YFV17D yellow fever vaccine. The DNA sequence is TGCAGCGTTAGGGCCAGACTGAACACTGAAGCTTTCTTT. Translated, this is CSVRARLNTEAFF. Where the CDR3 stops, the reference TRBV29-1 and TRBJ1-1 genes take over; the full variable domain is SAVISQKPSRDICQRGTSLTIQCQVDSQVTMMFWYRQQPGQSLTLIATANQGSEATYESGFVIDKFPISRPNLTFSTLTVSNMSPEDSSIYLCSVRARLNTEAFFGQGTRLTVV.